Listed here are 2 T cell receptor beta chains from one sample, sequenced in a study of tumour-infiltrating T cells in Burkitt lymphoma. TCRdb keeps only in-frame clones here, not all; method: immunoSEQ multiplex PCR. The table includes over 5,000 clones, more than 9% detected once. Sequenced sample: tumor tissue. The source of these receptors is a human donor with diffuse large B-cell lymphoma.

This clone was picked up a small number of times. This chain joins TRBV7-8 and TRBJ2-1; 9 nucleotides align to TRBD1. Germline lookup yields CDR1 SGHVS and CDR2 FQNEAQ. The length of the CDR3 is 16 residues. V trimming: 0 bases; J trimming: 7 bases; junction bases outside the gene matches: 7. The CDR3 coding sequence is TGTGCCAGCAGCTTAGCTGGTGGGACAGGGTATAATGAGCAGTTCTTC. Its translation is CASSLAGGTGYNEQFF.

The chain is built from TRBV14 and TRBJ2-3; tentative D call: TRBD2 (5 bases). The germline CDR1 and CDR2 sequences are SGHDN and FVKESK. Trimming pared 1 base from V and 2 bases from J, leaving 10 bases between. The CDR3 spans 15 residues. The CDR3, as DNA: TGTGCCAGCAGCCAAGCCCCCGGGGACACAGATACGCAGTATTTT. Translation gives CASSQAPGDTDTQYF.